This T cell receptor (beta chain) came from a study of tumor-infiltrating lymphocytes in oesophageal squamous cell carcinoma. TCRdb independently ran MiXCR on the PCR reads; one entry per CDR3 protein. The top ten clones hold around 19% of a sample with about 20,000 distinct CDR3 sequences, under 45% of them seen once. The V gene end was trimmed by 8 bases and the J gene end by 4 bases; junction bases not matched to a gene: 14. The CDR3 consists of 16 residues. CDR1 is SGHTA and CDR2 is FQGTGA in the germline V gene. By proportion, this clonotype is medium-sized (0.01 to 0.1%). The chain is built from TRBV7-3 and TRBJ2-3; 8 bases agree with TRBD2. The TCR originated in a male donor with esophageal squamous cell carcinoma. Material: esophageal tumor tissue. The CDR3 reads CASGAGGGVGADTQYF. CDR3 DNA sequence: TGTGCCAGCGGTGCCGGGGGGGGAGTGGGTGCAGATACGCAGTATTTT.